This entry describes one T cell receptor (beta chain). The data derive from a study of blood T cell repertoires in COVID-19. Study-level information: The cDNA or gDNA used as material had been derived from T cells, B-cell-depleted T cells, or PBMCs.

Trimming removed 4 bases at V and 0 bases at J, with 13 bases between. From germline, CDR1 is PRHDT and CDR2 FYEKMQ (reference sequence). The CDR3 consists of 16 residues. Original processing methods: Amplification from reference gene primers served as the basis for estimated nucleated cell counts. Assay: immunoSEQ multiplex PCR; the TCRdb copy retains only in-frame clones and omits some. Clone size and the V and J calls come from that table; the DNA yielded D and trimming. The sample carries 30,000 to 40,000 clones, about 88% recorded once. The genes are TRBV13 and TRBJ1-3; D not resolved. Sample: peripheral blood. The receptor comes from a human donor in a cohort sampled during active COVID-19. For the CDR3, the DNA is TGTGCCAGCAGCTCCCAGGTCTTTGGCTCTGGAAACACCATATATTTT. Its protein product is CASSSQVFGSGNTIYF.